This T cell receptor (beta chain) was sequenced during a study of CD8+CD57+ T cells in acquired aplastic anemia. Background on the study: An average of 3.2 ug of DNA was obtained from sorted CD4+ and CD8+ cells. There were 10 million to 12 million reads, on average, for CD4+ cells from healthy donors.

The CDR3 length is 18 residues. After removal of 5 bases from V and 1 base from J, the junction contained 10 bases not matched to a gene. In germline, CDR1 is DFQATT, CDR2 SNEGSKA (reference sequence). Whole-study results and caveats: Patients and controls shared under 35 CD8+ CDR3 sequences, which appeared highly expressed in patients and within their immunodominant clones.

On this clonotype itself: The antigen is not known.

Genomic DNA templated the TCR beta VDJ and CDR3 profiling. TCRdb reprocessed the reads via MiXCR and lists one record per CDR3 protein. The sample yields around 130,000 distinct CDR3 sequences, more than 40% seen once. The V and J genes are TRBV20-1 and TRBJ1-6; 11 bases align to TRBD1. This clonotype was sampled from a human donor in good health, serving as a control. Material: sorted CD4+, CD8+, or CD8+CD57+ T cells (not recorded which) from PBMCs. This chain's CDR3 is CSAWTGGAVASYNSPLHF. The CDR3 DNA is TGCAGTGCTTGGACAGGGGGCGCGGTAGCATCCTATAATTCACCCCTCCACTTT.